The 4 T cell receptor beta chains below all came from one sample that was sequenced in a study of blood T cell repertoires in COVID-19. TCRdb keeps only in-frame clones here, not all; method: immunoSEQ multiplex PCR. Here the sample spans some 150,000 clones, about four fifths being singletons. The source material was PBMCs or T cells enriched from blood (not recorded which). These receptors came from a woman in her fifties or sixties who had been exposed to COVID-19.

The gene calls are TRBV19 and TRBJ1-4; D gene ambiguous. The ends were cut back, 2 bases at V and 8 bases at J, with 3 bases in the middle. Germline assignment: CDR1 LNHDA and CDR2 SQIVND (reference sequence). This CDR3 has 11 residues. For the CDR3, the DNA is TGTGCCAGTAGTATACGGGAAAAACTGTTTTTT. This gives the protein CASSIREKLFF.

The chain carries TRBV7-9 and TRBJ2-5, with TRBD2 matching over 9 bases. J gave up 5 bases and V 3 bases, and 7 bases lay outside the gene matches. CDR3 length equals 15 residues. The V gene's germline CDR1 is SEHNR and CDR2 FQNEAQ (reference sequence). The CDR3 bases are TGTGCCAGCAGCTTCCGCGGGAGGGCCGGGGAGACCCAGTACTTC. This encodes CASSFRGRAGETQYF.

V is TRBV19 and J is TRBJ2-2, with D unresolved. Deletions cut 6 bases from V and 6 bases from J, with 2 bases between. Per germline, CDR1 LNHDA and CDR2 SQIVND (reference sequence). This CDR3 contains 10 residues. CDR3 sequence: CASSAGELFF. The CDR3 DNA is TGTGCCAGTAGCGCCGGGGAGCTGTTTTTT.

The table lists this clone with a few counts. This sequence joins TRBV12-3 or TRBV12-4 and TRBJ1-3, with TRBD1 identical over 7 bases. Trimming took 5 bases from V and 11 from J; bases not matched to a gene: 6. This CDR3 has 12 amino acids. The CDR3 region is CASSEKGAPIYF. In nucleotides, the CDR3 is TGTGCCAGCAGTGAAAAGGGGGCACCCATATATTTT.